The 28 T cell receptor beta chains given below trace back to one sample, sequenced in a study of identical twins. From the 5' RACE reads, TCRdb called clonotypes with MiXCR, one entry per CDR3 protein. The table shows approximately 260,000 distinct CDR3 sequences, with around 15% occurring only once. The sample taken for sequencing was memory (CD45RO+) T cells sorted from blood. These receptors all stem from a woman between 18 and 29 years old in good health.

There are a few counts of this clonotype. This rearrangement joins TRBV7-2 to TRBJ1-1, with TRBD1 matching over 7 bases. The germline V gene encodes CDR1 SGHTA and CDR2 FQGNSA. With 1 base clipped from V and 3 bases from J, the junction kept 5 bases outside the gene matches. The CDR3 runs to 15 residues. CDR3 nucleotide sequence: TGTGCCAGCAGCTTAGTTGGGGACAGCTACACTGAAGCTTTCTTT. Its translation: CASSLVGDSYTEAFF.

This clonotype came up a few times. The V call is TRBV5-6, the J call TRBJ2-3; 11 bases are shared with TRBD2. V lost 4 bases and J lost 2; bases outside the gene matches: 12. Germline V lookup: CDR1 SGHDT, CDR2 YYEEEE. The CDR3 sequence is 18 residues long. The CDR3 region is CASSVTSGSGPHTDTQYF. Here the CDR3 DNA reads TGTGCCAGCAGCGTCACTAGCGGGAGTGGTCCTCACACAGATACGCAGTATTTT.

In this sample, this clonotype turned up a few times. The genes are TRBV12-3 or TRBV12-4 and TRBJ1-2; 9 bases match TRBD1. The CDR3 sequence is 17 residues long. V lost 6 bases to trimming and J lost 1 base; unmatched junction nucleotides: 12. The CDR3 coding sequence is TGTGCCAGCAGCCCACCCCAACGACAGGGGGATAACTATGGCTACACCTTC. Translated, it gives CASSPPQRQGDNYGYTF.

J is TRBJ2-1 and V is TRBV9; 15 positions agree with TRBD2. With V trimmed by 3 bases and J by 9 bases, 10 bases remained unmatched. Germline V lookup: CDR1 SGDLS, CDR2 YYNGEE. This CDR3 is 17 amino acids long. CDR3: CASSEGLAGGPLGEQFF. The CDR3, as DNA: TGTGCCAGCAGCGAAGGACTAGCGGGAGGGCCATTGGGTGAGCAGTTCTTC.

In this sample, this clonotype turned up many times. This CDR3 reads CASSKDGYEQYF. In nucleotides, the CDR3 is TGTGCCAGCAGTAAGGACGGCTACGAGCAGTACTTC. The chain has TRBV2 and TRBJ2-7; unclear D gene. The CDR3 covers 12 residues. Between the trimmed V and J ends, which lost 5 bases and 3 bases, there was a span of 8 bases. Germline lookup yields CDR1 SNHLY and CDR2 FYNNEI.

In this sample, this clonotype turned up a few times. The chain links TRBV9 to TRBJ1-2; 12 bases map to TRBD1. Germline loops: CDR1 SGDLS, CDR2 YYNGEE. The V segment lost 3 bases and the J segment 7 bases; nucleotides outside the gene matches: 7. The CDR3 covers 15 residues. The CDR3: CASSAGDRGLSGYTF. The CDR3 nucleotides read TGTGCCAGCAGCGCCGGGGACAGGGGGCTTAGTGGCTACACCTTC.

This clonotype showed up just a few times. This chain joins TRBV5-1 and TRBJ1-1, with D hard to call. This CDR3 region has 14 residues. The germline V and J ends were trimmed by 7 bases and 2 bases, with 15 bases remaining between them. Looked up from germline, CDR1 is SGHRS and CDR2 is YFSETQ. In nucleotides, the CDR3 is TGCGCCAGCGGGAAGGGCCTCCAAAACACTGAAGCTTTCTTT. Protein sequence: CASGKGLQNTEAFF.

This chain uses TRBV9 with TRBJ2-1; D possibly corresponds to TRBD2 (6 bases). CDR3 length: 16 residues. Per germline, CDR1 SGDLS and CDR2 YYNGEE. V lost 3 bases and J 4 bases, leaving 17 bases between the germline ends. The CDR3 reads CASSDAGGDLYNEQFF. The CDR3 DNA sequence: TGTGCCAGCAGCGACGCGGGCGGGGACTTATACAATGAGCAGTTCTTC.

This clonotype was seen more than once but under ten times. The V gene is TRBV5-5, the J gene TRBJ1-2; D is unresolved. The germline V gene has CDR1 SGHKS and CDR2 YYEKEE (reference sequence). This CDR3 is built from 14 residues. V was clipped by 0 bases and J by 3 bases, with 9 bases between them. CDR3 in DNA: TGTGCCAGCAGCTTGGCAGATCTGGACTATGGCTACACCTTC. Its translation: CASSLADLDYGYTF.

This rearrangement joins TRBV20-1 to TRBJ1-1, with D unresolved. Germline-derived CDR1 and CDR2 are DFQATT and SNEGSKA (reference sequence). The CDR3 has 13 amino acids. Trimming removed 0 bases from V and 3 bases from J, with 8 bases in between. CDR3 sequence (DNA): TGCAGTGCTAGAGATCTAGTTTACACTGAAGCTTTCTTT. Its translation: CSARDLVYTEAFF.

V and J are TRBV6-5 and TRBJ1-6; 7 bases fit TRBD1. V dropped 3 bases and J dropped 10; count of bases not matched to a gene: 6. In germline, CDR1 is MNHEY, CDR2 SVGAGI. This CDR3 contains 14 residues. The CDR3: CASSYQGEGSPLHF. The CDR3 DNA is TGTGCCAGCAGTTATCAGGGGGAAGGGTCACCCCTCCACTTT.

V is TRBV7-9 and J is TRBJ2-3, with D tentatively TRBD1 (5 bases). Per germline, CDR1 SEHNR and CDR2 FQNEAQ (reference sequence). CDR3 length equals 14 residues. V dropped 6 bases and J dropped 8 bases, with 18 bases sitting between them. In DNA form, the CDR3 reads TGTGCCAGCAGTACACAGGCTTGGTCCCCTACGCAGTATTTT. Its protein product is CASSTQAWSPTQYF. The full variable domain, with the rest looked up from reference TRBV7-9 and TRBJ2-3, is DTGVSQNPRHKITKRGQNVTFRCDPISEHNRLYWYRQTLGQGPEFLTYFQNEAQLEKSRLLSDRFSAERPKGSFSTLEIQRTEQGDSAMYLCASSTQAWSPTQYFGPGTRLTVL.

This clonotype has at least ten counts. The gene calls are TRBV20-1 and TRBJ2-1; the match to TRBD2 covers 9 bases. The V gene's germline CDR1 is DFQATT and CDR2 SNEGSKA (reference sequence). The ends lost 3 bases at V and 5 bases at J; junction bases unmatched: 8. This CDR3 spans 15 amino acids. The chain's CDR3 is CSASYGGGANNEQFF. In nucleotides, the CDR3 is TGCAGTGCTAGCTACGGCGGGGGGGCTAACAATGAGCAGTTCTTC.

This clonotype was counted only a few times. This chain joins TRBV5-1 and TRBJ2-1; 12 positions match TRBD2. Germline loops: CDR1 SGHRS, CDR2 YFSETQ. The CDR3 length is 16 residues. V dropped 0 bases and J dropped 7; count of bases not matched to a gene: 5. The CDR3 region has the DNA TGCGCCAGCAGCTTGGAGACTAGCGGGAGAGGTAATGAGCAGTTCTTC. It yields the protein CASSLETSGRGNEQFF.

This clonotype has just a few counts. The chain recombines TRBV19 with TRBJ2-1; no firm D call. CDR3 length equals 14 residues. V was clipped by 0 bases and J by 12 bases, with 15 bases between them. The germline V gene encodes CDR1 LNHDA and CDR2 SQIVND (reference sequence). The chain's CDR3 is CASSIDPPYSVQFF. Here the CDR3 DNA reads TGTGCCAGTAGTATAGACCCTCCGTACTCAGTGCAGTTCTTC. Variable domain in full (rest from reference TRBV19 and TRBJ2-1): DGGITQSPKYLFRKEGQNVTLSCEQNLNHDAMYWYRQDPGQGLRLIYYSQIVNDFQKGDIAEGYSVSREKKESFPLTVTSAQKNPTAFYLCASSIDPPYSVQFFGPGTRLTVL.

The table lists this clonotype with a few counts. CDR3 nucleotide sequence: TGTGCCAGCAGCGTTTACGCGGTTGATGATACGCAGTATTTT. It translates to CASSVYAVDDTQYF. The J gene is TRBJ2-3, the V gene TRBV9; no definite D call. Germline CDR1 is SGDLS and CDR2 is YYNGEE. V was clipped by 2 bases and J by 6 bases, with 13 bases between them. The CDR3 has 14 amino acids.

The CDR3 sequence: CASSLSSPGGHSYEQYF. The CDR3 DNA reads as TGTGCCAGCAGTTTATCGAGCCCAGGGGGACACTCCTACGAGCAGTACTTC. J is TRBJ2-7 and V is TRBV27; TRBD1 matches 7 bases. Germline loops: CDR1 MNHEY, CDR2 SMNVEV (reference sequence). V gave up 0 bases and J gave up 0 bases; unmatched junction bases: 8. This CDR3 has 17 residues.

This clonotype occurred a few times. This chain links TRBV5-1 with TRBJ2-2; possibly TRBD1 or TRBD2 for D (6 bases each). CDR1 SGHRS and CDR2 YFSETQ come from the germline V gene. V lost 6 bases to trimming and J lost 5 bases, with 20 bases between them. This CDR3 region has 16 residues. The CDR3 reads CASKGTGRPSTGELFF. The CDR3, as DNA: TGCGCCAGCAAGGGCACAGGGAGGCCCTCGACCGGGGAGCTGTTTTTT.

This chain uses TRBV10-3 with TRBJ2-3, with unresolved D. V lost 9 bases and J 0 bases, leaving 7 bases between the germline ends. Germline V CDR1 and CDR2: ENHRY, SYGVKD. This CDR3 spans 12 amino acids. The CDR3 reads CAMGSSTDTQYF. CDR3 DNA sequence: TGTGCCATGGGTAGTAGCACAGATACGCAGTATTTT.

This clonotype appeared a few times. J is TRBJ2-5 and V is TRBV3-1; TRBD2 aligns across 12 bases. The V gene's germline CDR1 is LGHDT and CDR2 YNNKEL (reference sequence). The CDR3 is 17 residues long. Germline trimming cut 4 bases from V and 0 bases from J; bases unmatched to any gene: 6. CDR3 DNA sequence: TGTGCCAGCAGCCCGCACACTAGCGGGGGGCACCAAGAGACCCAGTACTTC. Amino acids: CASSPHTSGGHQETQYF.

This clonotype was found a few times. The rearrangement uses TRBV5-1 and TRBJ1-1; TRBD1 matches 7 bases. Unmatched junction bases numbered 5, after V lost 3 bases and J lost 0 bases. Per germline, CDR1 SGHRS and CDR2 YFSETQ. The CDR3 runs to 15 residues. The chain's CDR3 is CASSSSGQMNTEAFF. CDR3 coding DNA: TGCGCCAGCAGCTCCTCGGGACAGATGAACACTGAAGCTTTCTTT.

The gene calls are TRBV5-1 and TRBJ1-5; tentative D call: TRBD1 (5 bases). Trimming left V 0 bases short and J 5 bases short, with 12 bases between. Germline loops: CDR1 SGHRS, CDR2 YFSETQ. The CDR3 consists of 15 residues. CDR3 sequence (DNA): TGCGCCAGCAGCTTGGGCTCCGCGGGGGATCAGCCCCAGCATTTT. Translating it yields CASSLGSAGDQPQHF.

This clonotype has a handful of counts. V and J are TRBV12-3 or TRBV12-4 and TRBJ1-6, with 7 positions matching TRBD1. The V segment lost 4 bases and the J segment 7 bases; nucleotides outside the gene matches: 4. The length of the CDR3 is 14 residues. The CDR3 DNA reads TGTGCCAGCAGTTGGGGACAGAAAAATTCACCCCTCCACTTT. This codes for CASSWGQKNSPLHF.

In its sample, this clonotype was seen a few times. V gene TRBV15 combines with J gene TRBJ1-4; 10 positions match TRBD1. CDR1 and CDR2 (germline): LNHNV, YYDKDF (reference sequence). The V and J ends lost 9 bases and 8 bases, in that order; junction bases with no gene match: 0. The CDR3 covers 11 residues. CDR3 protein: CATGQGEKLFF. CDR3 sequence (DNA): TGTGCCACGGGACAGGGGGAAAAACTGTTTTTT.

This clonotype has at least ten counts. This rearrangement joins TRBV5-1 to TRBJ1-1, with D maybe TRBD1 (6 bases). The CDR3 contains 15 residues. Trimming removed 1 base at V and 1 base at J, with 11 bases between. Germline values: CDR1 SGHRS, CDR2 YFSETQ. The CDR3 DNA reads as TGCGCCAGCAGCTTGCAGGGGCAAGGGAACACTGAAGCTTTCTTT. Translating gives CASSLQGQGNTEAFF.

This sequence joins TRBV7-9 and TRBJ1-2; a weak D match, TRBD1 (6 bases). This CDR3 contains 15 residues. Germline CDR1 and CDR2: SEHNR and FQNEAQ (reference sequence). V shed 7 bases and J shed 7 bases, with 22 bases lying between them. The CDR3 region has the DNA TGTGCCAGCACCCGTTCTGGGGGCGAAGCGGGTGGCTACACCTTC. It is translated as CASTRSGGEAGGYTF.

This clonotype has more than one count but fewer than ten. The V and J genes are TRBV11-2 and TRBJ2-4; D ambiguous. The CDR3 has 14 amino acids. Trimming pared 0 bases from V and 6 bases from J, leaving 9 bases between. CDR1 is SGHAT, CDR2 FQNNGV, per germline. CDR3 protein: CASSLDLSRNIQYF. As DNA, the CDR3 is TGTGCCAGCAGCTTAGATCTTAGCCGAAACATTCAGTACTTC.

This clonotype appeared many times. The CDR3 DNA reads TGCAGTGCTAGAGACGGAGGGAACACTGAAGCTTTCTTT. Amino acids: CSARDGGNTEAFF. J is TRBJ1-1 and V is TRBV20-1; unclear D gene. This CDR3 spans 13 amino acids. The germline V gene encodes CDR1 DFQATT and CDR2 SNEGSKA (reference sequence). V was trimmed by 0 bases and J by 1 base, leaving 6 bases between them.